This TCR beta chain is drawn from a study of T-cell reconstitution after alpha-beta-depleted transplantation in children. This clonotype was seen only a few times. Its antigen is unknown. For TCRbeta, the library was prepared with unique molecular identifiers. MiXCR, applied by TCRdb to the PCR reads, yields one record per CDR3 protein. The profile shows 800,000 to 1,000,000 distinct CDR3 sequences, 25% to 35% of them singletons. The study, taken as a whole, reports: In patients about two months after transplant, alpha-beta T cells reportedly arose from several hundred expanded graft clones. The high TCRbeta diversity at day 60 in some patients came from surviving recipient T cells and thymic progenitors. A year had passed since transplant, and T-cell counts and diversity by then came mostly from newly produced T cells.

Sequenced here: PBMCs, mostly from graft donor cells, sampled 360 days after TCRalphabeta/CD19-depleted stem cell transplant. The sequence was obtained from a boy under two years old who had a stem cell transplant for SCID, so the T cells may come from the graft donor.

The CDR3 here is CSVENIGLYNEQFF. The CDR3 DNA reads TGCAGCGTTGAAAATATAGGGCTCTACAATGAGCAGTTCTTC. This chain joins TRBV29-1 and TRBJ2-1; D gene ambiguous. The V gene lost 2 bases and the J gene lost 3 bases, with 11 bases spanning the gap. Germline V gene lookup returns CDR1 SQVTM and CDR2 ANQGSEA. The CDR3 has 14 residues.